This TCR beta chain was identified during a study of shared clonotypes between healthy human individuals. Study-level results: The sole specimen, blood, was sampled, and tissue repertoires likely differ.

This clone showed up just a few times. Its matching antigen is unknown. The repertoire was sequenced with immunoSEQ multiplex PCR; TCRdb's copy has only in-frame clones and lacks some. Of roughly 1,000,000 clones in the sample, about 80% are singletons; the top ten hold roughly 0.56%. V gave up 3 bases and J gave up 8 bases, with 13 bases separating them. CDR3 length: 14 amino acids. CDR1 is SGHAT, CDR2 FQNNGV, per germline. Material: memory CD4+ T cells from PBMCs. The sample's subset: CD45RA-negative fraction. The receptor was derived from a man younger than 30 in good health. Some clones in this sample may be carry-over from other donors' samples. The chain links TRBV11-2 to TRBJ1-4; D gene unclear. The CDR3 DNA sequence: TGTGCCAGCAGCTTGTCAGGTTCCGGCGAAAAACTGTTTTTT. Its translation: CASSLSGSGEKLFF.